The sequence of this T cell receptor beta chain was determined in a study of T cell repertoires in cytomegalovirus infection. Points from the study as a whole: Pooled public TCR beta family frequency picked out CMV carriers with the relevant HLA.

Comment on this clonotype: Its target is not known.

A single record per CDR3 protein comes from TCRdb applying MiXCR to the reads. Of around 130,000 distinct CDR3 sequences listed, roughly a quarter are singletons. Trimming shortened V by 3 bases and J by 3 bases, and 14 bases separated the two germline ends. Germline CDR1 is LNHNV and CDR2 is YYDKDF (reference sequence). The CDR3 covers 15 residues. The sequence derives from a human donor in good health (CMV status not recorded). Some clones in this sample may be carry-over from other donors' samples. This chain links TRBV15 with TRBJ1-1, with D possibly TRBD1 on 6 matching bases. Specimen: PBMCs, sequenced either directly or after in vitro stimulation (not recorded which). CDR3 protein: CATSRKQGPYTEAFF. CDR3 DNA: TGTGCCACCAGCAGGAAACAGGGTCCTTACACTGAAGCTTTCTTT.